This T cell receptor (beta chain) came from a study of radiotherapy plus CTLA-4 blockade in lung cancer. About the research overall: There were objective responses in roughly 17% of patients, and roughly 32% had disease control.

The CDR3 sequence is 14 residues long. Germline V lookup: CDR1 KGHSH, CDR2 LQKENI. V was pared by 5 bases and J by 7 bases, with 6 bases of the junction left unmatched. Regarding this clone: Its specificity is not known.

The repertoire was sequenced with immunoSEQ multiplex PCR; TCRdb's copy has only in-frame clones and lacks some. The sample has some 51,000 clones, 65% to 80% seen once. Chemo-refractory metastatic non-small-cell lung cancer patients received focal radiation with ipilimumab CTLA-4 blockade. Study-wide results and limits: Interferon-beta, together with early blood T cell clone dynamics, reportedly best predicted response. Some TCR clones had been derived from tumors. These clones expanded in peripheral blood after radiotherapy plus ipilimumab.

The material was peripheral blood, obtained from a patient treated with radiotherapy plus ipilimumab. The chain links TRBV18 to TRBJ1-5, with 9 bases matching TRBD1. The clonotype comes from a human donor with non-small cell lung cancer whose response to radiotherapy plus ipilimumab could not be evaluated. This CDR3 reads CASSTRQGEQPQHF. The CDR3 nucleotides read TGTGCCAGCTCAACCCGACAGGGGGAACAGCCCCAGCATTTT.